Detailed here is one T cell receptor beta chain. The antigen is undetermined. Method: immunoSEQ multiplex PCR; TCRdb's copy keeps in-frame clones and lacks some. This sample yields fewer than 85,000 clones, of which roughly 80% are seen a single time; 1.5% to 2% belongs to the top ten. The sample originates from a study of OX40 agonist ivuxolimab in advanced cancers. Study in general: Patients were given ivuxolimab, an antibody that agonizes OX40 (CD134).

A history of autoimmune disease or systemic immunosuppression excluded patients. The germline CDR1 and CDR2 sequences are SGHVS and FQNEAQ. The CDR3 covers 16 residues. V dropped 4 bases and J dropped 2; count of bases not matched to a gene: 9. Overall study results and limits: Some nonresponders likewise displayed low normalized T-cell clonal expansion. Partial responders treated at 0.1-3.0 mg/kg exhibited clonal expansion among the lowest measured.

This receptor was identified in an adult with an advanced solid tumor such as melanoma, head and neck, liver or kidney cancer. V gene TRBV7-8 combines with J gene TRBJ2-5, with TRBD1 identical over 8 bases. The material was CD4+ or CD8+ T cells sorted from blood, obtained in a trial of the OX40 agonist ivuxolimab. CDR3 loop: CASSWRQGTGQETQYF. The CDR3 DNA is TGTGCCAGCAGCTGGAGACAGGGGACAGGTCAAGAGACCCAGTACTTC.